Presented here are 11 T cell receptor beta chains from one specimen sequenced in a study of T cell responses to AZD1222 COVID-19 vaccine. TCRdb's table, derived via immunoSEQ multiplex PCR, lists solely in-frame clones and lacks some. The table lists 65,000 to 80,000 clones, around four fifths of them singletons. The sample was peripheral blood, taken 28 days after the second AZD1222 dose. Receptors originate from an adult who received the AZD1222 COVID-19 vaccine.

The rearrangement uses TRBV5-5 and TRBJ1-1; D gene unclear. The CDR3 consists of 14 residues. The germline CDR1 and CDR2 sequences are SGHKS and YYEKEE (reference sequence). Deletions cut 0 bases from V and 1 base from J, with 7 bases between. CDR3 DNA: TGTGCCAGCAGCTTGGAAGGGAGGAACACTGAAGCTTTCTTT. Translating gives CASSLEGRNTEAFF.

This chain uses TRBV5-1 with TRBJ1-2; TRBD1 might be the D (6 bases). V was pared by 2 bases and J by 4 bases, with 21 bases between. Germline V gene data show CDR1 as SGHRS and CDR2 as YFSETQ. The CDR3 extends over 17 amino acids. The CDR3 sequence is CASSFGQPWDVSYGYTF. The CDR3 DNA follows: TGCGCCAGCAGCTTTGGACAGCCCTGGGATGTTAGCTATGGCTACACCTTC.

The rearrangement joins TRBV12-3 or TRBV12-4 to TRBJ2-5, with D unclear. The CDR3 length is 11 residues. V shed 3 bases and J shed 5 bases, with 4 bases lying between them. Here the CDR3 reads CASSLDETQYF. CDR3 coding DNA: TGTGCCAGCAGTTTGGATGAGACCCAGTACTTC.

The V and J genes are TRBV19 and TRBJ1-5; weak D call: TRBD1 (6 bases). With 5 bases removed from V and 8 bases from J, the gap between germline ends came to 16 bases. Germline CDR1 and CDR2: LNHDA and SQIVND (reference sequence). The CDR3 spans 14 residues. CDR3 protein: CASSEGTTREPQHF. DNA for the CDR3: TGTGCCAGTAGTGAAGGGACAACCCGGGAGCCCCAGCATTTT. The variable domain in full, completed from reference TRBV19 and TRBJ1-5, reads DGGITQSPKYLFRKEGQNVTLSCEQNLNHDAMYWYRQDPGQGLRLIYYSQIVNDFQKGDIAEGYSVSREKKESFPLTVTSAQKNPTAFYLCASSEGTTREPQHFGDGTRLSIL.

The chain combines TRBV6-2 or TRBV6-3 with TRBJ2-7; 7 nucleotides match TRBD2. The CDR3 runs to 17 residues. Germline V gene lookup returns CDR1 MNHEY and CDR2 SVGEGT. The V gene end was trimmed by 1 base and the J gene end by 4 bases; junction bases not matched to a gene: 13. CDR3 region: CASSYYSLRELPYEQYF. As DNA, the CDR3 is TGTGCCAGCAGTTACTACTCTTTGCGGGAGTTACCTTACGAGCAGTACTTC.

The V gene is TRBV27, the J gene TRBJ1-2, with D uncertain. CDR3 length: 10 residues. V was cut by 10 bases and J by 10 bases, with 13 bases left in between. Germline loops: CDR1 MNHEY, CDR2 SMNVEV (reference sequence). For the CDR3, the DNA is TGTGCCACCCTGCTAGGCAACTACACCTTC. Translated, it gives CATLLGNYTF.

The chain couples TRBV6-2 or TRBV6-3 to TRBJ1-2, with 7 bases lining up with TRBD1. With 5 bases clipped from V and 8 bases from J, the junction kept 8 bases outside the gene matches. The CDR3 contains 13 residues. From germline, CDR1 is MNHEY and CDR2 SVGEGT. The CDR3 loop is CASSRQGLEGYTF. The DNA of the CDR3 is TGTGCCAGCAGTCGACAGGGCTTGGAAGGCTACACCTTC.

The gene calls are TRBV10-3 and TRBJ2-7; 8 nucleotides agree with TRBD2. Trimming cost V 0 bases and J 7 bases; bases outside gene matches: 11. The CDR3 contains 16 residues. In germline, CDR1 is ENHRY, CDR2 SYGVKD. In nucleotides, the CDR3 is TGTGCCATCAGTGAGTCGGGGAAAGCGGGAGCAGGGGAGCAGTACTTC. Protein: CAISESGKAGAGEQYF.

V is TRBV15 and J is TRBJ2-3; 14 bases are a match to TRBD2. CDR1 is LNHNV and CDR2 is YYDKDF in the germline V gene (reference sequence). CDR3 length: 16 residues. J was trimmed by 5 bases and V by 5 bases; bases with no gene match: 6. The CDR3 DNA follows: TGTGCCACCAGCCCCCGACTAGCGGGAGGGCTAGATACGCAGTATTTT. Its translation: CATSPRLAGGLDTQYF.

This rearrangement joins TRBV28 to TRBJ2-1, with D uncertain. This CDR3 comprises 12 residues. Germline lookup yields CDR1 MDHEN and CDR2 SYDVKM. Trimming stripped 3 bases from V and 7 bases from J, with 7 bases between. CDR3 sequence reads: CASSFFGNEQFF. The CDR3 nucleotides are TGTGCCAGCAGTTTTTTCGGGAATGAGCAGTTCTTC.

CDR3 region: CASSLESISGNTIYF. DNA for the CDR3: TGCGCCAGCAGCTTGGAGTCAATCTCTGGAAACACCATATATTTT. The rearrangement links TRBV5-1 to TRBJ1-3; D uncertain. This CDR3 spans 15 amino acids. The ends were cut back, 0 bases at V and 0 bases at J, with 7 bases in the middle. Germline lookup yields CDR1 SGHRS and CDR2 YFSETQ.